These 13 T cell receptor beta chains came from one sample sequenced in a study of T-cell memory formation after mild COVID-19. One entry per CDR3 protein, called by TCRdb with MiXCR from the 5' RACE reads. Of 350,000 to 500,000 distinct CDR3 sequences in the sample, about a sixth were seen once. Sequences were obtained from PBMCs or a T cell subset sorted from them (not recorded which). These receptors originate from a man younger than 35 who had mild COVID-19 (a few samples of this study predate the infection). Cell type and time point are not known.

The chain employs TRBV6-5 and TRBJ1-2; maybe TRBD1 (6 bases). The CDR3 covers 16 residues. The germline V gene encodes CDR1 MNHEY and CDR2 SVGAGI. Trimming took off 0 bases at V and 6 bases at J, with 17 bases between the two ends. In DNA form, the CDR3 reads TGTGCCAGCAGTTACTCTCAACAGGGTTTACGTAATGGCTACACCTTC. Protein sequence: CASSYSQQGLRNGYTF.

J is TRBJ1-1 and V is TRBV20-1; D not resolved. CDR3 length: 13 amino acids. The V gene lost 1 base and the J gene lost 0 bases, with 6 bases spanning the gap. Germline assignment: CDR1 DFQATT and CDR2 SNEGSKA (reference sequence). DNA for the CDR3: TGCAGTGCTAGAGGAATCATGAACACTGAAGCTTTCTTT. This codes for CSARGIMNTEAFF.

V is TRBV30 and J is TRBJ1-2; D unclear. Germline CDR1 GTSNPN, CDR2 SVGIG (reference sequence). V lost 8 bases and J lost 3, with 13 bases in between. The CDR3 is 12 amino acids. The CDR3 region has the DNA TGTGCCCGAACTGGGGTCGACTATGGCTACACCTTC. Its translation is CARTGVDYGYTF.

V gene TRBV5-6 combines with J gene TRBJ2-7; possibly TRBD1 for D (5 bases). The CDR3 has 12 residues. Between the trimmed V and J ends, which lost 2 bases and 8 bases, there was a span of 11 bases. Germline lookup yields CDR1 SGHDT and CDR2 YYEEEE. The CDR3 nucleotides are TGTGCCAGCAGCTTTCAGGGTTCGAAGCAGTACTTC. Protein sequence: CASSFQGSKQYF.

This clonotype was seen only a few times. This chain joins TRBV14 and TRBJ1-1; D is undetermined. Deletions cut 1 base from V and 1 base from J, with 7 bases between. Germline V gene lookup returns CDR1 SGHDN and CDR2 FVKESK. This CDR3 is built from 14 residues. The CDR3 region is CASSQVPRNTEAFF. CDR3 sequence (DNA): TGTGCCAGCAGCCAAGTCCCTAGGAACACTGAAGCTTTCTTT.

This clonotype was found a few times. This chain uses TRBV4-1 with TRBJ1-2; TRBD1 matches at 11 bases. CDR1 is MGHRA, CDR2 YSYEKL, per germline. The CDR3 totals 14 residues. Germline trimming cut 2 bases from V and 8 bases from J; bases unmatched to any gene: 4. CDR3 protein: CASSQRTGGAGYTF. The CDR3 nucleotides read TGCGCCAGCAGCCAAAGGACAGGGGGCGCGGGCTACACCTTC.

CDR3 region: CASSEGTSGEQFF. The DNA for the CDR3 is TGCGCCAGCAGCGAGGGGACTAGCGGGGAGCAGTTCTTC. J is TRBJ2-1 and V is TRBV4-1, with 12 bases fitting TRBD2. Losses at the gene ends were 5 bases for V and 10 bases for J; bases not matched to a gene: 3. The CDR3 spans 13 residues. Germline CDR1 MGHRA, CDR2 YSYEKL.

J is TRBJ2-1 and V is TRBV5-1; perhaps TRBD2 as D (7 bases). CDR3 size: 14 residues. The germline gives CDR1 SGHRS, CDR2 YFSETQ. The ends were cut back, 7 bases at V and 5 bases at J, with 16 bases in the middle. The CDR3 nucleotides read TGCGCCAGCTTGGGGGGGGCGGGACACAATGAGCAGTTCTTC. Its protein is CASLGGAGHNEQFF.

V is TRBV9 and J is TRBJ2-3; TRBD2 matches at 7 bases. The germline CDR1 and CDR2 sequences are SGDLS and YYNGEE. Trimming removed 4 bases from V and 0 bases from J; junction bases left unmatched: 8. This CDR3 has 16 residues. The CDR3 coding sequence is TGTGCCAGCAGCTCCAGAAGCGGGGATAGCACAGATACGCAGTATTTT. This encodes CASSSRSGDSTDTQYF.

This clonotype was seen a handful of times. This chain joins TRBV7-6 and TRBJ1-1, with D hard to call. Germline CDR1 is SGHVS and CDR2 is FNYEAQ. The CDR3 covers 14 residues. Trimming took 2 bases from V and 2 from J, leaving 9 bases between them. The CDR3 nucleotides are TGTGCCAGCAGCTTACAGCCTATCAACACTGAAGCTTTCTTT. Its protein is CASSLQPINTEAFF.

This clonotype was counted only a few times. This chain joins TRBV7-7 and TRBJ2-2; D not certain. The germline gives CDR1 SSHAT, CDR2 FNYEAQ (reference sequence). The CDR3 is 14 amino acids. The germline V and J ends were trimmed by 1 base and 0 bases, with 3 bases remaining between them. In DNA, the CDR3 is TGTGCCAGCAGCTTAGAAGCGAACACCGGGGAGCTGTTTTTT. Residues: CASSLEANTGELFF.

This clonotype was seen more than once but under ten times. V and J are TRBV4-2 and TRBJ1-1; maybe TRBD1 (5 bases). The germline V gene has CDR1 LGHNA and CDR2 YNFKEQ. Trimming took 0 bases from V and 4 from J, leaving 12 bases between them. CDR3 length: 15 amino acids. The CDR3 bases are TGTGCCAGCAGCCAAGAACCAAGGGGTGTCACTGAAGCTTTCTTT. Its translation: CASSQEPRGVTEAFF.

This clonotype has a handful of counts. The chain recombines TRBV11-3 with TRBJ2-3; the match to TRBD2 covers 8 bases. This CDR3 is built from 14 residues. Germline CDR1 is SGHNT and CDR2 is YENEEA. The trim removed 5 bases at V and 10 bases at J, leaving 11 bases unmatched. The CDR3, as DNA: TGTGCCAGCAGCGCCGGGGGGAGAGCGGGGGCGCAGTATTTT. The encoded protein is CASSAGGRAGAQYF.